Each of the 27 T cell receptor beta chains below was sequenced from the same sample in a study of shared T cell receptors in the human thymus. The protocol was immunoSEQ multiplex PCR, while the TCRdb copy is restricted to in-frame clones and leaves out a portion. The sample has 65,000 to 70,000 clones, roughly 96% seen once. Material: thymocytes. Receptors originate from a human donor.

This chain uses TRBV27 with TRBJ2-5; TRBD1 matches at 7 bases. Germline CDR1 reads MNHEY; CDR2 reads SMNVEV (reference sequence). The CDR3 has 16 residues. Germline trimming cut 0 bases from V and 0 bases from J; bases unmatched to any gene: 4. CDR3 nucleotides: TGTGCCAGCAGTTTATCGCCCGGGACAGACCAAGAGACCCAGTACTTC. Its protein product is CASSLSPGTDQETQYF.

This clone appeared a single time. This chain joins TRBV4-3 and TRBJ2-7, with 8 bases that match TRBD2. CDR3 length: 15 amino acids. V gave up 4 bases and J gave up 0 bases; unmatched junction bases: 5. Per the germline V gene, CDR1 is LGHNA and CDR2 is YSLEER. The CDR3 nucleotides read TGCGCCAGCAGCCCCTCCGGGACTAGCTCCTACGAGCAGTACTTC. Its protein is CASSPSGTSSYEQYF.

This clone was counted once. The junction does not match germline at one end; this may be a read error. The gene calls are TRBV5-1 and TRBJ1-1; D possibly corresponds to TRBD1 (6 bases). The CDR3 extends over 17 amino acids. CDR1 SGHRS and CDR2 YFSETQ come from the germline V gene. This CDR3 reads CASSLPGRGYMNTEALF. DNA for the CDR3: TGCGCCAGCAGCTTGCCAGGGAGGGGGTACATGAACACTGAAGCTCTCTTT.

The sample holds a few counts of this clone. V is TRBV5-1 and J is TRBJ1-6; 8 bases are shared with TRBD1. The trim removed 5 bases at V and 8 bases at J, leaving 15 bases unmatched. CDR3 size: 17 residues. CDR1 and CDR2 (germline): SGHRS, YFSETQ. In nucleotides, the CDR3 is TGCGCCAGCAGTGGGGACAGGAGTATGAGGGTTGATTCACCCCTCCACTTT. It is translated as CASSGDRSMRVDSPLHF.

This chain uses TRBV7-2 with TRBJ2-7; no definite D call. Per germline, CDR1 SGHTA and CDR2 FQGNSA. Trimming took 8 bases from V and 4 from J, leaving 15 bases between them. The CDR3 loop spans 13 amino acids. CDR3 sequence: CASRGRFGYEQYF. The DNA for the CDR3 is TGTGCCAGCCGAGGCAGATTCGGATACGAGCAGTACTTC.

This sequence joins TRBV27 and TRBJ1-6; 7 bases fit TRBD1. The length of the CDR3 is 17 residues. Germline V gene data show CDR1 as MNHEY and CDR2 as SMNVEV (reference sequence). The V gene end was trimmed by 0 bases and the J gene end by 5 bases; junction bases not matched to a gene: 7. CDR3: CASSLSGGGYDNSPLHF. In DNA form, the CDR3 reads TGTGCCAGCAGTTTATCAGGGGGCGGTTACGATAATTCACCCCTCCACTTT.

V is TRBV7-8 and J is TRBJ2-5; D might be TRBD1 (5 bases). Judging by the DNA end, TRBJ2-7 fits better; the J call may be wrong. CDR1 is SGHVS, CDR2 FQNEAQ, per germline. The CDR3 consists of 14 residues. CDR3 coding DNA: TGTGCCAGCAGCTTAGATGTCAGGGTCTACGAGCAGTACTTC. Amino acids: CASSLDVRVYEQYF.

The J gene is TRBJ1-5, the V gene TRBV19, with 9 bases matching TRBD1. The CDR3 has 17 amino acids. V lost 7 bases and J lost 1; bases outside the gene matches: 11. The germline gives CDR1 LNHDA, CDR2 SQIVND (reference sequence). The CDR3 is CASNYRGLNCSNQPQHF. The CDR3 nucleotides are TGTGCCAGTAACTACAGGGGGCTCAATTGCAGCAATCAGCCCCAGCATTTT.

This chain links TRBV23-1 with TRBJ1-5, with 8 bases lining up with TRBD1. TRBV23-1 carries the ORF label, with uncertain function. This CDR3 is built from 17 residues. V lost 1 base, J lost 8 bases, and 13 bases stayed unmatched. CDR3 protein: CASSQCPGQDQREPQHF. In DNA, the CDR3 is TGCGCCAGCAGTCAATGCCCGGGACAGGACCAAAGGGAGCCCCAGCATTTT.

The rearrangement links TRBV4-3 to TRBJ2-7, with D possibly being TRBD2 (5 bases). The CDR3 is made up of 22 amino acids. Trimming shortened V by 0 bases and J by 0 bases, and 30 bases separated the two germline ends. Germline loops: CDR1 LGHNA, CDR2 YSLEER. The CDR3 region has the DNA TGCGCCAGCAGCCAAGATCGGTCTTTTTCCGGGAAAGAGAGTTACAGCTCCTACGAGCAGTACTTC. Amino acids: CASSQDRSFSGKESYSSYEQYF.

V and J are TRBV9 and TRBJ2-5; perhaps TRBD2 as D (7 bases). This CDR3 has 17 residues. The V end lost 4 bases, the J end lost 1 base, and 20 bases lay between the germline ends. Germline V CDR1 and CDR2: SGDLS, YYNGEE. In DNA form, the CDR3 reads TGTGCCAGCAGCCCACCCGATCGGGGGGCATCCCAAGAGACCCAGTACTTC. Translated: CASSPPDRGASQETQYF.

The J gene is TRBJ2-2, the V gene TRBV4-1, with D tentatively TRBD2 (7 bases). Trimming removed 0 bases from V and 2 bases from J, with 16 bases in between. Germline loops: CDR1 MGHRA, CDR2 YSYEKL. The CDR3 sequence is 18 residues long. The CDR3 bases are TGCGCCAGCAGCCAAGATAAAGGGGGGGCTTTTAACACCGGGGAGCTGTTTTTT. It translates to CASSQDKGGAFNTGELFF.

This chain links TRBV5-4 with TRBJ1-3; the D gene is possibly TRBD1 (5 bases). The CDR3 runs 16 residues. Germline CDR1 is SGHNT and CDR2 is YYREEE (reference sequence). V was cut by 4 bases and J by 0 bases, with 14 bases left in between. The CDR3 here is CASSRLDSYSGNTIYF. The CDR3 region has the DNA TGTGCCAGCAGCCGTCTCGACAGCTACTCTGGAAACACCATATATTTT.

The V call is TRBV4-3, the J call TRBJ2-1, with 16 bases matching TRBD2. The CDR3 extends over 19 amino acids. Per the germline V gene, CDR1 is LGHNA and CDR2 is YSLEER. The junction had 9 bases not matched to a gene; V was cut back by 0 bases and J by 7 bases. The CDR3 protein is CASSQEGTSGGAVENEQFF. In DNA form, the CDR3 reads TGCGCCAGCAGCCAAGAAGGGACTAGCGGGGGGGCCGTTGAGAATGAGCAGTTCTTC.

This sequence joins TRBV11-2 and TRBJ1-5; D unclear. This CDR3 has 13 residues. The germline V gene encodes CDR1 SGHAT and CDR2 FQNNGV. Trimming left V 5 bases short and J 6 bases short, with 11 bases between. The CDR3 coding sequence is TGTGCCAGCAGCCCAAGTTTCCCTCAGCCCCAGCATTTT. Protein product: CASSPSFPQPQHF.

The chain links TRBV7-2 to TRBJ2-7, with D perhaps matching TRBD1 (5 bases). The CDR3 is 15 residues long. The V end lost 7 bases, the J end lost 5 bases, and 21 bases lay between the germline ends. Germline values: CDR1 SGHTA, CDR2 FQGNSA. CDR3 region: CASTKPAGQENEQYF. CDR3 bases: TGTGCCAGCACTAAACCGGCAGGGCAGGAAAACGAGCAGTACTTC.

The J gene is TRBJ2-2, the V gene TRBV11-2; TRBD1 aligns across 9 bases. The V gene end was trimmed by 1 base and the J gene end by 3 bases; junction bases not matched to a gene: 3. CDR1 and CDR2 from the germline V gene are SGHAT and FQNNGV. This CDR3 region has 16 residues. CDR3 DNA sequence: TGTGCCAGCAGCTTAGGGGGGACAGGGTACACCGGGGAGCTGTTTTTT. Protein product: CASSLGGTGYTGELFF.

This clone was detected once. The CDR3 spells CASSQEYRNLRASNQPQHF. The CDR3 DNA follows: TGCGCCAGCAGCCAAGAGTACAGAAACCTAAGGGCTAGCAATCAGCCCCAGCATTTT. The rearrangement uses TRBV4-3 and TRBJ1-5, with unresolved D. With 0 bases removed from V and 0 bases from J, the gap between germline ends came to 18 bases. CDR1 is LGHNA and CDR2 is YSLEER in the germline V gene. The CDR3 runs to 19 residues.

The chain is built from TRBV7-3 and TRBJ2-2, with TRBD1 as a possible D gene (6 bases). In germline, CDR1 is SGHTA, CDR2 FQGTGA. The CDR3 has 16 amino acids. Trimming shortened V by 1 base and J by 1 base, and 10 bases separated the two germline ends. This CDR3 reads CASSLMGAWNTGELFF. Here the CDR3 DNA reads TGTGCCAGCAGCTTAATGGGGGCTTGGAACACCGGGGAGCTGTTTTTT.

The chain links TRBV14 to TRBJ2-1, with D perhaps being TRBD1 or TRBD2 (6 bases each). This CDR3 region has 15 residues. Trimming stripped 4 bases from V and 6 bases from J, with 16 bases between. CDR1 SGHDN and CDR2 FVKESK come from the germline V gene. For the CDR3, the DNA is TGTGCCAGCAGCCGACCGGGGGCCTTCCCCAATGAGCAGTTCTTC. It translates to CASSRPGAFPNEQFF.

The rearrangement links TRBV7-9 to TRBJ2-1, with TRBD1 identical over 10 bases. Germline V gene lookup returns CDR1 SEHNR and CDR2 FQNEAQ (reference sequence). V dropped 5 bases and J dropped 6; count of bases not matched to a gene: 4. The CDR3 extends over 14 amino acids. In DNA, the CDR3 is TGTGCCAGCAGCGTTCGGGACAGGGGCAATGAGCAGTTCTTC. This encodes CASSVRDRGNEQFF.

The chain has TRBV14 and TRBJ2-7; D gene unclear. The CDR3 extends over 11 amino acids. Germline V gives CDR1 SGHDN, CDR2 FVKESK. V shed 4 bases and J shed 0 bases, with 1 base lying between them. The CDR3 coding sequence is TGTGCCAGCAGCCGCTCCTACGAGCAGTACTTC. Translated: CASSRSYEQYF.

Here the CDR3 DNA reads TGTGCCAGCAGCCGGGACAGAGTTAAGGGGTCCTACAATGAGCAGTTCTTC. It codes for CASSRDRVKGSYNEQFF. The V gene is TRBV5-4, the J gene TRBJ2-1, with 7 nucleotides matching TRBD1. V shed 4 bases, J shed 1 base, and the junction held 11 bases outside the gene matches. The CDR3 is made up of 17 amino acids. Germline-derived CDR1 and CDR2 are SGHNT and YYREEE (reference sequence).

The chain has TRBV4-3 and TRBJ2-3; 8 nucleotides line up with TRBD1. Germline-derived CDR1 and CDR2 are LGHNA and YSLEER. The CDR3 has 16 residues. Trimming removed 2 bases from V and 2 bases from J; junction bases left unmatched: 6. In nucleotides, the CDR3 is TGCGCCAGCAGCCAACCGGGACAGGACCACACAGATACGCAGTATTTT. It translates to CASSQPGQDHTDTQYF.

The rearrangement uses TRBV19 and TRBJ2-5, with D possibly matching TRBD2 (6 bases). V was clipped by 3 bases and J by 5 bases, with 13 bases between them. Germline V gene data show CDR1 as LNHDA and CDR2 as SQIVND (reference sequence). The CDR3 totals 14 residues. The DNA for the CDR3 is TGTGCCAGTAGTATCGGCGGGGCCGGGGAGACCCAGTACTTC. This sequence encodes CASSIGGAGETQYF.

V and J are TRBV4-1 and TRBJ2-7, with 7 bases fitting TRBD2. Germline assignment: CDR1 MGHRA and CDR2 YSYEKL. The CDR3 runs 19 residues. V was clipped by 0 bases and J by 5 bases; unmatched bases: 19. CDR3 loop: CASSQDWCPTSEVLHEQYF. DNA of the CDR3: TGCGCCAGCAGCCAAGACTGGTGCCCCACTAGCGAGGTTCTGCACGAGCAGTACTTC.

This sequence joins TRBV4-2 and TRBJ1-2; D is ambiguous. V lost 4 bases and J 3 bases, leaving 15 bases between the germline ends. The CDR3 sequence is 15 residues long. The V gene's germline CDR1 is LGHNA and CDR2 YNFKEQ. CDR3 residues: CASSLLKGRYYGYTF. In DNA, the CDR3 is TGTGCCAGCAGCCTCCTTAAAGGGCGGTACTATGGCTACACCTTC.